These 18 T cell receptor beta chains were sequenced from one sample in a study of CD8+CD57+ T cells in acquired aplastic anemia. CDR3 and TCR beta VDJ profiling relied on a genomic DNA template. TCRdb re-analysed the reads in MiXCR, keeping a single row per CDR3 protein. This table holds 180,000 or so distinct CDR3 sequences, around half found once. Patients selected for sequencing had displayed CD8+CD57+ cell expansion by flow cytometry. The source material was sorted CD4+, CD8+, or CD8+CD57+ T cells (not recorded which) from PBMCs. All receptors come from a human donor with aplastic anemia.

This clonotype has a count of ten or more. J is TRBJ1-4 and V is TRBV20-1, with TRBD1 matching over 7 bases. The CDR3 length is 14 residues. Losses at the gene ends were 4 bases for V and 0 bases for J; bases not matched to a gene: 2. Germline CDR1 and CDR2: DFQATT and SNEGSKA (reference sequence). The CDR3 region has the DNA TGCAGTGCTATAACAGGGGCAACTAATGAAAAACTGTTTTTT. Amino acid sequence: CSAITGATNEKLFF.

The chain is built from TRBV29-1 and TRBJ1-2; D is unresolved. CDR3 length equals 11 residues. CDR1 and CDR2 (germline): SQVTM, ANQGSEA. V gave up 7 bases and J gave up 6 bases, with 12 bases separating them. In DNA form, the CDR3 reads TGCAGCGCGGTTCGGGAGAATGGCTACACCTTC. It codes for CSAVRENGYTF.

A remark on this clonotype: One end of the junction does not line up with germline, which may come from a read error. The chain couples TRBV5-1 to TRBJ2-7; D is tentatively TRBD1 or TRBD2 (5 bases each). The germline V gene has CDR1 SGHRS and CDR2 YFSETQ. The CDR3 is made up of 15 amino acids. The CDR3 spells CASSFPGRGSYGQYF. The CDR3 bases are TGCGCCAGCAGCTTCCCGGGCCGGGGCTCCTACGGGCAGTACTTC.

The chain has TRBV10-2 and TRBJ1-2; D ambiguous. Germline loops: CDR1 WSHSY, CDR2 SAAADI. V lost 0 bases to trimming and J lost 4 bases, with 12 bases between them. The CDR3 length is 15 residues. The CDR3 coding sequence is TGCGCCAGCAGTGAGTCGAGCTTTTCCCTCTATGGCTACACCTTC. This gives the protein CASSESSFSLYGYTF.

This clonotype appeared many times. The CDR3 loop is CASTPGVVPSEAFF. CDR3 coding DNA: TGTGCCAGTACGCCGGGGGTCGTTCCCTCTGAAGCTTTCTTT. The chain links TRBV19 to TRBJ1-1, with D possibly being TRBD1 (5 bases). CDR3 size: 14 residues. Trimming left V 7 bases short and J 6 bases short, with 18 bases between. Germline-derived CDR1 and CDR2 are LNHDA and SQIVND (reference sequence).

This clonotype was counted ten times or more. This chain joins TRBV18 and TRBJ2-5; 7 bases map to TRBD2. J was trimmed by 0 bases and V by 5 bases; bases with no gene match: 3. Germline CDR1 KGHSH, CDR2 LQKENI. The CDR3 totals 14 residues. The CDR3 protein is CASSKRGNQETQYF. CDR3 nucleotide sequence: TGTGCCAGCTCAAAGCGGGGAAACCAAGAGACCCAGTACTTC.

Ten or more counts support this clonotype. This chain connects TRBV19 to TRBJ2-5, with 9 bases matching TRBD1. The CDR3 covers 14 residues. V dropped 8 bases and J dropped 5; count of bases not matched to a gene: 9. CDR1 and CDR2 from the germline V gene are LNHDA and SQIVND (reference sequence). CDR3 amino acids: CASRKTGGRETQYF. Written as DNA, the CDR3 is TGTGCCAGTCGCAAAACAGGGGGCCGGGAGACCCAGTACTTC. The full variable domain, in which reference TRBV19 and TRBJ2-5 provide the parts outside the CDR3, is DGGITQSPKYLFRKEGQNVTLSCEQNLNHDAMYWYRQDPGQGLRLIYYSQIVNDFQKGDIAEGYSVSREKKESFPLTVTSAQKNPTAFYLCASRKTGGRETQYFGPGTRLLVL.

This clonotype was observed many times. J is TRBJ2-5 and V is TRBV9; D gene ambiguous. V was shortened by 0 bases and J by 3 bases, with 6 bases between the two germline ends. The CDR3 consists of 13 residues. Germline V gives CDR1 SGDLS, CDR2 YYNGEE. CDR3 nucleotides: TGTGCCAGCAGCGTAGCGGCTAAAGAGACCCAGTACTTC. The encoded protein is CASSVAAKETQYF.

This sequence joins TRBV7-8 and TRBJ2-7; either TRBD1 or TRBD2 may fit D (5 bases each). V lost 1 base to trimming and J lost 3 bases, with 13 bases between them. The CDR3 runs 15 residues. CDR1 SGHVS and CDR2 FQNEAQ come from the germline V gene. The CDR3 sequence: CASSLVGEILYEQYF. CDR3 sequence (DNA): TGTGCCAGCAGCTTAGTGGGGGAGATACTCTACGAGCAGTACTTC.

This clonotype was counted many times. This sequence joins TRBV2 and TRBJ2-6; 7 nucleotides match TRBD1. The CDR3 length is 16 residues. Per germline, CDR1 SNHLY and CDR2 FYNNEI. J gave up 2 bases and V 6 bases, and 7 bases lay outside the gene matches. CDR3: CASSPDRAAGANVLTF. Written as DNA, the CDR3 is TGTGCCAGCAGCCCAGACAGGGCGGCTGGGGCCAACGTCCTGACTTTC. The entire variable domain, with the rest obtained from reference TRBV2 and TRBJ2-6, is as follows: EPEVTQTPSHQVTQMGQEVILRCVPISNHLYFYWYRQILGQKVEFLVSFYNNEISEKSEIFDDQFSVERPDGSNFTLKIRSTKLEDSAMYFCASSPDRAAGANVLTFGAGSRLTVL.

This clonotype was detected ten times or more. V and J are TRBV14 and TRBJ1-2; D possibly corresponds to TRBD1 (5 bases). This CDR3 contains 16 residues. The germline V gene has CDR1 SGHDN and CDR2 FVKESK. Deletions cut 0 bases from V and 3 bases from J, with 14 bases between. In nucleotides, the CDR3 is TGTGCCAGCAGCCAAGATCTGACAGCCAGTTACTATGGCTACACCTTC. Its protein product is CASSQDLTASYYGYTF.

This clonotype showed up many times. The CDR3 sequence is CASSLGSAGYEQYF. CDR3 nucleotides: TGTGCCAGCAGCTTAGGGTCAGCAGGCTACGAGCAGTACTTC. The chain recombines TRBV11-3 with TRBJ2-7; D unclear. CDR1 and CDR2 from the germline V gene are SGHNT and YENEEA. The CDR3 length is 14 residues. V was shortened by 1 base and J by 3 bases, with 10 bases between the two germline ends.

The chain combines TRBV9 with TRBJ2-3; 11 nucleotides agree with TRBD2. CDR3 length: 17 amino acids. CDR1 and CDR2 (germline): SGDLS, YYNGEE. Trimming removed 2 bases from V and 5 bases from J; junction bases left unmatched: 10. CDR3 protein: CASSVSLAGGYGDTQYF. The CDR3 coding sequence is TGTGCCAGCAGCGTTAGCCTAGCGGGGGGATATGGAGATACGCAGTATTTT. Looking up the rest from reference TRBV9 and TRBJ2-3 gives the full variable domain: DSGVTQTPKHLITATGQRVTLRCSPRSGDLSVYWYQQSLDQGLQFLIQYYNGEERAKGNILERFSAQQFPDLHSELNLSSLELGDSALYFCASSVSLAGGYGDTQYFGPGTRLTVL.

Many counts were recorded for this clonotype. This sequence joins TRBV11-2 and TRBJ2-5; D remains ambiguous. This CDR3 spans 18 amino acids. In germline, CDR1 is SGHAT, CDR2 FQNNGV. The V end lost 0 bases, the J end lost 0 bases, and 17 bases lay between the germline ends. CDR3 bases: TGTGCCAGCAGCTTAGACAACCCTCTGGCCTACAACCAAGAGACCCAGTACTTC. This sequence encodes CASSLDNPLAYNQETQYF.

This clonotype was picked up many times. CDR3 sequence (DNA): TGTGCCAGCAGCGGTCGGACAGGGGGCTATGGCTACACCTTC. The encoded protein is CASSGRTGGYGYTF. V is TRBV5-4 and J is TRBJ1-2, with TRBD1 matching 10 bases. Looked up from germline, CDR1 is SGHNT and CDR2 is YYREEE (reference sequence). CDR3 length: 14 residues. V trimming: 4 bases; J trimming: 4 bases; junction bases outside the gene matches: 4.

This clonotype was found many times. The genes are TRBV19 and TRBJ2-5, with D unclear. Germline CDR1 and CDR2: LNHDA and SQIVND (reference sequence). Trimming stripped 4 bases from V and 2 bases from J, with 2 bases between. The length of the CDR3 is 11 residues. CDR3 sequence: CASSRQETQYF. Written as DNA, the CDR3 is TGTGCCAGTAGTAGACAAGAGACCCAGTACTTC.

V usage is TRBV5-4 and J usage is TRBJ2-5; 7 bases match TRBD2. The CDR3 spans 15 residues. Germline loops: CDR1 SGHNT, CDR2 YYREEE (reference sequence). The trim removed 4 bases at V and 5 bases at J, leaving 11 bases unmatched. Written as DNA, the CDR3 is TGTGCCAGCAGCGGCGGGGGAAGCGTCGGTGAGACCCAGTACTTC. Translated, it gives CASSGGGSVGETQYF.

This clonotype was counted at least ten times. CDR3 coding DNA: TGCGCCAGCAGTTATAGCGGGAGGGGAGAGACCCAGTACTTC. It specifies CASSYSGRGETQYF. The rearrangement links TRBV10-1 to TRBJ2-5, with 11 positions matching TRBD2. V shed 5 bases, J shed 4 bases, and the junction held 3 bases outside the gene matches. Germline CDR1 is WNHNN and CDR2 is SYGVQD (reference sequence). The CDR3 is 14 residues long.